Listed below are T cell receptor beta chains from one sample, sequenced in a study of shared clonotypes between healthy human individuals. TCRdb's copy holds only in-frame clones and misses some; the assay was immunoSEQ multiplex PCR. This table has just over 2,000,000 clones, roughly 95% appearing once. Sequenced sample: naive CD4+ T cells sorted from blood. The receptors shown here come from a man between 18 and 35 years old in good health. Both conserved end residues are part of each CDR3. The order of the fields is J gene, clone size, D gene, V gene, CDR3 protein, CDR3 DNA. D genes are given only for firm matches. Part of the rows lack a size; the others show once, few, many or a class for expanded clones.

>TRBJ1-6|NA|NA|TRBV7-3
CASSAGLDSPLHF
TGTGCCAGCAGCGCCGGATTGGATTCACCCCTCCACTTT
>TRBJ2-5|NA|TRBD2|TRBV11-2
CASSLVAGGETQYF
TGTGCCAGCAGCTTAGTTGCGGGAGGAGAGACCCAGTACTTC
>TRBJ2-1|NA|TRBD2|TRBV29-1
CSVVAGVSYNEQFF
TGCAGCGTTGTAGCGGGAGTCTCCTACAATGAGCAGTTCTTC
>TRBJ2-1|NA|NA|TRBV6-1
CASSDERSSYNEQFF
TGTGCCAGCAGTGATGAGCGGAGCTCCTACAATGAGCAGTTCTTC
>TRBJ2-5|NA|NA|TRBV15
CATSRQTSRGWETQYF
TGTGCCACCAGCAGACAGACTTCCAGGGGTTGGGAGACCCAGTACTTC
>TRBJ2-5|NA|NA|TRBV5-1
CASTTGTEGETQYF
TGCGCCAGCACTACAGGAACAGAAGGGGAGACCCAGTACTTC
>TRBJ1-1|NA|NA|TRBV6-1
CAHETGRAEAFF
TGTGCACATGAGACAGGTCGGGCTGAAGCTTTCTTT
>TRBJ1-1|NA|TRBD1|TRBV5-1
CASNPTGGPTEAFF
TGCGCCAGCAATCCGACAGGGGGCCCCACTGAAGCTTTCTTT
>TRBJ2-1|NA|TRBD2|TRBV30
CAWSALAGTSGGEFF
TGTGCCTGGAGCGCATTAGCCGGGACTAGCGGGGGGGAGTTCTTC
>TRBJ2-1|NA|NA|TRBV27
CASSLGTIGEQFF
TGTGCCAGCAGTTTGGGGACGATAGGTGAGCAGTTCTTC
>TRBJ2-5|NA|NA|TRBV2
CASSESRLETQYF
TGTGCCAGCAGTGAATCTCGCTTGGAGACCCAGTACTTC
>TRBJ1-1|NA|NA|TRBV7-2
CASSLDRVNTEAFF
TGTGCCAGCAGCTTAGACAGGGTAAACACTGAAGCTTTCTTT
>TRBJ2-5|NA|TRBD1|TRBV10-1
CASSERGGNQETQYF
TGCGCCAGCAGTGAGAGAGGGGGCAATCAAGAGACCCAGTACTTC
>TRBJ2-3|NA|NA|TRBV18
CASSPVFGLLPSTDTQYF
TGTGCCAGCTCACCAGTGTTTGGACTCCTACCTAGCACAGATACGCAGTATTTT
>TRBJ2-7|NA|TRBD2|TRBV15
CATSRGGGVYEQYF
TGTGCCACCAGCAGAGGGGGAGGGGTCTACGAGCAGTACTTC
>TRBJ1-1|NA|NA|TRBV15
CATSTGTEVNTEAFF
TGTGCCACCAGCACCGGGACGGAGGTGAACACTGAAGCTTTCTTT
>TRBJ2-4|NA|TRBD1|TRBV28
CASSSPAGTGENIQYF
TGTGCCAGCAGTTCACCCGCCGGGACAGGGGAAAACATTCAGTACTTC
>TRBJ1-5|NA|TRBD1|TRBV27
CASSLTGDQPQHF
TGTGCCAGCAGTTTAACAGGGGACCAGCCCCAGCATTTT
>TRBJ1-2|NA|NA|TRBV29-1
CSDVGQNYGYTF
TGCAGCGACGTGGGGCAGAACTATGGCTACACCTTC
>TRBJ1-1|NA|NA|TRBV19
CASSGAGRPTEAFF
TGTGCCAGTAGCGGAGCTGGGAGGCCCACTGAAGCTTTCTTT
>TRBJ2-7|NA|NA|TRBV5-1
CATPGGQDSTYEQYF
TGCGCCACCCCAGGAGGCCAAGACAGCACCTACGAGCAGTACTTC
>TRBJ1-6|NA|NA|TRBV5-4
CASSAGTESSYNSPLHF
TGTGCCAGCAGCGCCGGGACGGAGAGCTCCTATAATTCACCCCTCCACTTT
>TRBJ1-1|NA|NA|TRBV27
CASRPLRDTKNTEAFF
TGTGCCAGCAGACCCCTCCGGGACACGAAGAACACTGAAGCTTTCTTT
>TRBJ2-1|NA|NA|TRBV19
CASSPLPGKQFF
TGTGCCAGTAGTCCTCTCCCGGGCAAGCAGTTCTTC
>TRBJ2-7|NA|NA|TRBV6-6
CASSYGPLYEQYF
TGTGCCAGCAGTTACGGCCCCCTCTACGAGCAGTACTTC
>TRBJ2-6|NA|NA|TRBV6-1
CASSAWGAGANVLTF
TGTGCCAGCAGTGCGTGGGGTGCTGGGGCCAACGTCCTGACTTTC
>TRBJ2-7|NA|TRBD2|TRBV6-5
CASRGLAGAEYEQYF
TGTGCCAGCAGGGGACTAGCGGGAGCCGAGTACGAGCAGTACTTC
>TRBJ2-5|once|NA|TRBV30
CAWSKGPQETQYF
TGTGCCTGGAGTAAGGGGCCCCAAGAGACCCAGTACTTC
>TRBJ2-1|NA|TRBD1|TRBV9
CASSLRTGPYNEQFF
TGTGCCAGCAGCCTCCGGACAGGTCCTTACAATGAGCAGTTCTTC
>TRBJ1-4|NA|NA|TRBV19
CASSITSGGELFF
TGTGCCAGTAGTATAACCAGCGGTGGGGAACTGTTTTTT
>TRBJ2-1|NA|NA|TRBV11-2
CASSLRLSSYNEQFF
TGTGCCAGCAGCTTAAGACTGAGCTCCTACAATGAGCAGTTCTTC
>TRBJ2-1|NA|NA|TRBV2
CASAPVDEQFF
TGTGCCAGCGCCCCCGTGGATGAGCAGTTCTTC
>TRBJ1-6|NA|NA|TRBV5-1
CASREDLQAFSYNSPLHF
TGCGCCAGCAGAGAGGACCTTCAGGCATTCTCCTATAATTCACCCCTCCACTTT
>TRBJ1-1|NA|NA|TRBV18
CASSGQLNTEAFF
TGTGCCAGCTCCGGACAGTTGAACACTGAAGCTTTCTTT
>TRBJ1-1|once|TRBD1|TRBV5-1
CASSLTGGGNTEAFF
TGCGCCAGCAGCTTGACAGGGGGTGGTAACACTGAAGCTTTCTTT
>TRBJ2-2|NA|NA|TRBV25-1
CASSEASANTGELFF
TGTGCCAGCAGTGAGGCTAGCGCTAACACCGGGGAGCTGTTTTTT
>TRBJ1-5|NA|NA|TRBV5-1
CASSSGTGSNQPQHF
TGCGCCAGCAGCTCCGGGACGGGAAGCAATCAGCCCCAGCATTTT
>TRBJ2-7|NA|TRBD2|TRBV10-1
CASSEGGLAGGQYF
TGCGCCAGCAGTGAGGGAGGACTAGCGGGAGGACAGTACTTC
>TRBJ2-3|NA|TRBD2|TRBV10-1
CASSRQGGRKDTQYF
TGCGCCAGCAGTAGGCAGGGAGGGCGAAAAGATACGCAGTATTTT
>TRBJ2-5|NA|TRBD1|TRBV30
CAWSVWDRGAETQYF
TGTGCCTGGAGTGTGTGGGACAGGGGCGCGGAGACCCAGTACTTC